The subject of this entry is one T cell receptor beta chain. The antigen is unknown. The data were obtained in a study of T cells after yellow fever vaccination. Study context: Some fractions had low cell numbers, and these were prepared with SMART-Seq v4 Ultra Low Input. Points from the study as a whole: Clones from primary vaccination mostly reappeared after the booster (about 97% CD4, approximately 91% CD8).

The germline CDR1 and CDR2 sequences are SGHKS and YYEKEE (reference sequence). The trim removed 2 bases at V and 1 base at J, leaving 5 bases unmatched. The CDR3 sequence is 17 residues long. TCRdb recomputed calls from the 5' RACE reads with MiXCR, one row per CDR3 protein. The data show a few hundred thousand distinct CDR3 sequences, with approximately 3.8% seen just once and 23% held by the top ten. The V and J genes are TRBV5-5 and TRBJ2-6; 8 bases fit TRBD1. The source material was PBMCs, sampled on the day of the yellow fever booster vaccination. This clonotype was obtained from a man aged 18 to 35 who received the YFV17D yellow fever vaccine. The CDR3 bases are TGTGCCAGCAGCTTCTCGACAGGGGCTTCTGGGGCCAACGTCCTGACTTTC. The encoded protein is CASSFSTGASGANVLTF. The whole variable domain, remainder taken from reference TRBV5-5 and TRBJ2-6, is DAGVTQSPTHLIKTRGQQVTLRCSPISGHKSVSWYQQVLGQGPQFIFQYYEKEERGRGNFPDRFSARQFPNYSSELNVNALLLGDSALYLCASSFSTGASGANVLTFGAGSRLTVL.